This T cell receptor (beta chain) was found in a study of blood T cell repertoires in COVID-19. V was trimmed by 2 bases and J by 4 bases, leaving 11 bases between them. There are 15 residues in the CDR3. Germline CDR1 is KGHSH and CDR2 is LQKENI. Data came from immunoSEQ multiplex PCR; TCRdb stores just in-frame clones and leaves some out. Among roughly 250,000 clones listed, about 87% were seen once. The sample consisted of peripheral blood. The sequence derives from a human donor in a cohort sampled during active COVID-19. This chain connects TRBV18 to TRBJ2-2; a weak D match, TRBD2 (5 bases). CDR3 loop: CASSPGLGGTGELFF. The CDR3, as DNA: TGTGCCAGCTCACCAGGCCTAGGAGGCACCGGGGAGCTGTTTTTT.